This T cell receptor (beta chain) was sequenced for a study of OX40 agonist ivuxolimab in advanced cancers. For context, the study as a whole: Ivuxolimab was an agonistic, fully human IgG2 monoclonal antibody directed against OX40 (CD134), a costimulatory receptor. Intravenous ivuxolimab was administered to patients every 2 weeks at six dose levels: 0.01, 0.1, 0.3, 1.5, 3 and 10 mg/kg. Among the 52 dose-escalation patients, around 19 had hepatocellular carcinoma, roughly 15 melanoma, 9 renal cell carcinoma and 9 head and neck cancer. In the dose-escalation cohort, around 80% of patients were male, and the mean age was approximately 60 years with a range of about 20 to 80. Prior anti-PD-1, anti-PD-L1 or anti-CTLA-4 therapy was permitted, and about 40% of dose-escalation patients had received checkpoint inhibitors. Partial responses occurred in three dose-escalation patients: two with cutaneous melanoma and one with hepatocellular carcinoma. The purpose of peripheral TCRbeta sequencing was to test whether ivuxolimab changed TCR sequence diversity and led to clonal T-cell expansion. The paper describes the monotherapy dose-escalation part (N of about 52 patients) of the phase I trial of ivuxolimab. Here is what the overall study found, with its caveats: Antigen specificity was not determined for the clonally expanded peripheral T cells. In the 0.1-3.0 mg/kg groups, partial responders had among the lowest normalized peripheral clonal expansion, particularly in CD8+ T cells. After ivuxolimab, more expanded clones were found on average in CD8+ T cells than in CD4+ T cells. Low levels of normalized T-cell clonal expansion were also seen in some patients who did not respond. Clonal expansion of both CD4+ and CD8+ blood T cells was observed from baseline to week 6 at doses 0.1 to 3.0 mg/kg.

As regards this clone: Its target antigen remains unknown. No much larger clone is present one base from it, and per-base qualities are unavailable.

To sequence the TCRbeta CDR3 region, genomic DNA was isolated from the sorted cells. The immunoSEQ Assay was used to sequence the TCRbeta CDR3 regions. TCRdb's version of the immuneACCESS table is confined to in-frame rearrangements and falls short of the full clone set. An unresolved V gene accounts for under half of the shortfall where checked; the remainder is of unknown origin. In this sample the table shows approximately 89,000 clones, nearly 90% of which occur a single time. The ten biggest clones cover 0.25% to 0.3% of the sample. CDR1 and CDR2 are read off the germline V gene as ENHRY and SYGVKD. The CDR3 runs 14 residues from the cysteine to the phenylalanine. The sequence is cut down to CDR3 DNA, 42 bases in frame from base 1. The junction carries 9 bases between V and J, which are trimmed by 4 bases and 0 bases respectively. The trial excluded patients who had a history of autoimmune disease or were on systemic immunosuppression. Peripheral blood for TCR sequencing was drawn from every dose cohort at baseline, at cycle 4 day 1 and at cycle 7 day 1. Samples were obtained from an open-label, multicenter, first-in-human phase I dose-escalation trial of ivuxolimab. The trial enrolled adults with locally advanced or metastatic head and neck squamous cell, hepatocellular, melanoma or renal cell carcinoma. Before TCR sequencing, CD4+ T cells and CD8+ T cells from peripheral blood were sorted into separate populations.

The source of this sequence is an adult with an advanced solid tumor such as melanoma, head and neck, liver or kidney cancer. This specimen consisted of CD4+ or CD8+ T cells sorted from blood, obtained in a trial of the OX40 agonist ivuxolimab. The V gene is TRBV10-3 and the J gene is TRBJ1-2; no D gene is confidently identified. The CDR3 loop reads CAISVVQTNYGYTF. The base sequence is TGTGCCATCAGTGTGGTCCAAACTAACTATGGCTACACCTTC.